This TCR beta chain was recorded in a study of blood T cell repertoires in COVID-19. Across the whole study: Both acute and convalescent COVID-19 samples were obtained from the United States, Italy and Spain. The cDNA or gDNA used as material had been derived from T cells, B-cell-depleted T cells, or PBMCs.

TCRdb keeps only in-frame clones here, not all; method: immunoSEQ multiplex PCR. Among about 250,000 clones listed, around 89% were seen once. The germline V gene has CDR1 SEHNR and CDR2 FQNEAQ (reference sequence). Trimming removed 1 base from V and 4 bases from J; junction bases left unmatched: 12. The length of the CDR3 is 17 residues. The sequence was collected from a young man with acute or convalescent COVID-19. The sample consisted of peripheral blood. The V gene is TRBV7-9, the J gene TRBJ1-2, with TRBD1 matching over 7 bases. This CDR3 is CASSLGNRGQAIYGYTF. Here the CDR3 DNA reads TGTGCCAGCAGCTTAGGCAATAGAGGACAGGCCATCTATGGCTACACCTTC.